These T cell receptor beta chains were read from a single sample in a study of cytomegalovirus exposure and HLA in healthy donors. Generated by immunoSEQ multiplex PCR, the TCRdb table keeps only in-frame clones and is missing some. The sample includes 150,000 to 200,000 clones, about 95% seen only once; the top ten take roughly 1%. The sequenced sample was PBMCs. The source is a woman aged 18-30 years in good health and CMV-seronegative. Both conserved end residues are part of each CDR3. The order of the fields is J gene, D gene, V gene, clone size, CDR3 protein, CDR3 DNA. D genes are given only for firm matches. Some rows have no size entry. The others give once, few or many, or a class for an expanded clone.

TRBJ2-5 TRBD2 TRBV4-2 once CASSPSGGQETQYF TGTGCCAGCAGCCCCAGCGGGGGGCAAGAGACCCAGTACTTC
TRBJ2-1 NA TRBV7-2 NA CASSLARDNEQFF TGTGCCAGCAGCTTAGCTCGGGACAATGAGCAGTTCTTC
TRBJ2-3 NA TRBV25-1 NA CASSEYRAGGTDTQYF TGTGCCAGCAGTGAATATCGGGCAGGGGGCACAGATACGCAGTATTTT
TRBJ2-7 TRBD1 TRBV5-1 once CASSLVWTGVSEQYF TGCGCCAGCAGCTTGGTCTGGACAGGGGTTAGCGAGCAGTACTTC
TRBJ2-7 TRBD1 TRBV4-2 NA CASSQDRASYEQYF TGTGCCAGCAGTCAGGACAGGGCCTCCTACGAGCAGTACTTC
TRBJ1-1 NA TRBV11-2 NA CASSVDRNTEAFF TGTGCCAGCAGTGTGGACAGAAACACTGAAGCTTTCTTT
TRBJ2-7 TRBD1 TRBV6-5 NA CASRKGDRGLYEQYF TGTGCCAGCCGCAAAGGGGACAGGGGACTCTACGAGCAGTACTTC
TRBJ2-7 TRBD1 TRBV27 NA CASSPGQGFHEQYF TGTGCCAGCAGCCCGGGACAGGGGTTCCACGAGCAGTACTTC
TRBJ2-7 TRBD1 TRBV15 NA CATGKTGGREQYF TGTGCCACCGGGAAGACAGGGGGCCGGGAGCAGTACTTC
TRBJ2-3 TRBD1 TRBV9 NA CASSERQGISTDTQYF TGTGCCAGCAGCGAGAGACAGGGAATTAGCACAGATACGCAGTATTTT
TRBJ1-5 NA TRBV15 NA CASREGGLNQPQHF TGTGCCAGCCGGGAGGGGGGCCTCAATCAGCCCCAGCATTTT
TRBJ2-2 NA TRBV7-3 NA CASSPYGTTNTGELFF TGTGCCAGCAGCCCCTACGGGACAACGAACACCGGGGAGCTGTTTTTT
TRBJ1-2 TRBD1 TRBV6-1 NA CASSQNRGRGYTF TGTGCCAGCAGCCAAAACAGGGGGAGAGGCTACACCTTC
TRBJ2-2 NA TRBV6-5 NA CASKRTDNTGELFF TGTGCCAGCAAGAGGACAGATAACACCGGGGAGCTGTTTTTT
TRBJ2-2 NA TRBV30 once CAWSTGLNTGELFF TGTGCCTGGTCGACAGGACTGAACACCGGGGAGCTGTTTTTT
TRBJ1-1 NA TRBV7-9 NA CASREREGTEAFF TGTGCCAGCCGGGAGAGGGAGGGCACTGAAGCTTTCTTT
TRBJ2-7 NA TRBV4-1 NA CASSQGQAIDEQYF TGCGCCAGCAGCCAAGGGCAGGCGATTGACGAGCAGTACTTC
TRBJ1-2 TRBD1 TRBV27 NA CASSLYAPGQVLDGYTF TGTGCCAGCAGTTTATATGCACCTGGACAGGTTCTAGATGGCTACACCTTC
TRBJ2-7 TRBD1 TRBV19 NA CASSIDLSSQDRAQAEQYF TGTGCCAGTAGTATAGATCTCTCGTCCCAGGACAGGGCCCAGGCCGAGCAGTACTTC
TRBJ1-2 NA TRBV21-1 NA CASSPAPGHYGYTF TGTGCCAGCAGTCCAGCCCCAGGGCACTATGGCTACACCTTC
TRBJ2-3 TRBD2 TRBV9 once CASSVAAGGADTQYF TGTGCCAGCAGCGTAGCGGCGGGGGGGGCAGATACGCAGTATTTT
TRBJ2-5 TRBD1 TRBV5-6 NA CASTVVDRAQETQYF TGTGCCAGCACCGTAGTCGACAGGGCTCAAGAGACCCAGTACTTC
TRBJ1-5 TRBD1 TRBV5-1 NA CASSDGTGGQPQHF TGCGCCAGCAGCGATGGGACAGGGGGTCAGCCCCAGCATTTT
TRBJ2-3 TRBD2 TRBV2 NA CASSAGTSYFDTQYF TGTGCCAGCAGCGCCGGGACTAGCTATTTCGATACGCAGTATTTT
TRBJ1-6 NA TRBV7-2 NA CASSLENLGGSPLHF TGTGCCAGCAGCTTAGAGAATCTCGGCGGTTCACCCCTCCACTTT
TRBJ2-7 TRBD1 TRBV4-3 NA CASSQADRVDEQYF TGCGCCAGCAGCCAAGCGGACAGGGTGGACGAGCAGTACTTC
TRBJ2-5 TRBD2 TRBV5-1 NA CASSLLTSGQETQYF TGCGCCAGCAGCTTACTAACTAGCGGCCAAGAGACCCAGTACTTC
TRBJ2-3 NA TRBV27 NA CATQGTNTDTQYF TGTGCCACTCAAGGTACTAACACAGATACGCAGTATTTT
TRBJ1-3 TRBD1 TRBV28 NA CASSLGTEGNTIYF TGTGCCAGCAGCCTCGGGACAGAGGGAAACACCATATATTTT
TRBJ2-6 NA TRBV5-6 NA CASSLVRSGANVLTF TGTGCCAGCAGCTTGGTGCGCTCTGGGGCCAACGTCCTGACTTTC
TRBJ1-1 TRBD1 TRBV29-1 NA CSVPRDRGWNTEAFF TGCAGCGTCCCCCGGGACAGGGGATGGAACACTGAAGCTTTCTTT
TRBJ2-5 TRBD2 TRBV5-6 NA CASSVGVAGGPETQYF TGTGCCAGCAGCGTCGGAGTAGCGGGGGGGCCGGAGACCCAGTACTTC
TRBJ1-2 TRBD1 TRBV5-1 once CASSLATGGDYGYTF TGCGCCAGCAGCTTGGCGACAGGGGGGGACTATGGCTACACCTTC
TRBJ1-6 TRBD1 TRBV27 NA CASSLTGTGPSPLHF TGTGCCAGCAGTTTAACCGGGACAGGGCCTTCACCCCTCCACTTT
TRBJ2-3 TRBD1 TRBV5-1 NA CASSPNRGLTTGDTQYF TGCGCCAGCAGCCCAAACAGGGGGCTCACAACGGGAGATACGCAGTATTTT
TRBJ1-2 TRBD1 TRBV7-2 NA CASSLDRGQGWVGYTF TGTGCCAGCAGCTTAGATCGGGGACAGGGATGGGTCGGCTACACCTTC
TRBJ1-5 NA TRBV6-1 NA CATWEGLSGNQPQHF TGTGCCACCTGGGAGGGGCTGAGCGGCAATCAGCCCCAGCATTTT
TRBJ2-5 TRBD1 TRBV6-5 NA CASGQGLETQYF TGTGCCAGCGGACAGGGCCTAGAGACCCAGTACTTC
TRBJ2-1 TRBD2 TRBV7-2 once CASSLRLAGIYNEQFF TGTGCCAGCAGCTTAAGACTAGCGGGGATCTACAATGAGCAGTTCTTC
TRBJ2-5 TRBD2 TRBV14 NA CASSNPRGGRQETQYF TGTGCCAGCAGTAACCCTCGGGGGGGCAGACAAGAGACCCAGTACTTC